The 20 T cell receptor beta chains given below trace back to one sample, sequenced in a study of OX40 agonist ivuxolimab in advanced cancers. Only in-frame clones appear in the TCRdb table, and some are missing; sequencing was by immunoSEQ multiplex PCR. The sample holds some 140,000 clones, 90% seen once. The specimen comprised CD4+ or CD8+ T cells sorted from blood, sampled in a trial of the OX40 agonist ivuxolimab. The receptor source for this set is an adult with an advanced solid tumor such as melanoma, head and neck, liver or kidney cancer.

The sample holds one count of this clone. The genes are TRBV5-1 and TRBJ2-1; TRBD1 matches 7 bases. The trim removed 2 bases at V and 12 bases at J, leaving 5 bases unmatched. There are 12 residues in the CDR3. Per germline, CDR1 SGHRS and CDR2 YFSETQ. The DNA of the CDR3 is TGCGCCAGCAGCTTAGACAGGGAGTGGCAGTTCTTC. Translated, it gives CASSLDREWQFF.

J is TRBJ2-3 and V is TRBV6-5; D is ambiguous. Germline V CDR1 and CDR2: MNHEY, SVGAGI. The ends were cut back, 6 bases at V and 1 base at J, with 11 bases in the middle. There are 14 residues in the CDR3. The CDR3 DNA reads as TGTGCCAGCAGAAATAGCTACGGCACAGATACGCAGTATTTT. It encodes CASRNSYGTDTQYF.

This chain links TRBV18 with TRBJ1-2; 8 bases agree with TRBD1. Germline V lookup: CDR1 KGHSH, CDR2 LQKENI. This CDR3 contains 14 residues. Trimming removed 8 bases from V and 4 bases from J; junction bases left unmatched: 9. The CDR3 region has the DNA TGTGCCAGCAACACTGGACAGGGCCTCTATGGCTACACCTTC. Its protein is CASNTGQGLYGYTF.

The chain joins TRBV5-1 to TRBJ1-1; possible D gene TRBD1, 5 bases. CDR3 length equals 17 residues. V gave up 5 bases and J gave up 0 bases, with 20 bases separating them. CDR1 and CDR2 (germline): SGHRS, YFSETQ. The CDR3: CASRQQPGPILNTEAFF. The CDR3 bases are TGCGCCAGCAGACAGCAACCGGGACCCATTTTGAACACTGAAGCTTTCTTT.

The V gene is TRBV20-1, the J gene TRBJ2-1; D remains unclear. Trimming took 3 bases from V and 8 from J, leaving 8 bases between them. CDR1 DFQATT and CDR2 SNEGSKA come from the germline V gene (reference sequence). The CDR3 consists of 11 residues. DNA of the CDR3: TGCAGTGCTAGGGTCGTCGATGAGCAGTTCTTC. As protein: CSARVVDEQFF.

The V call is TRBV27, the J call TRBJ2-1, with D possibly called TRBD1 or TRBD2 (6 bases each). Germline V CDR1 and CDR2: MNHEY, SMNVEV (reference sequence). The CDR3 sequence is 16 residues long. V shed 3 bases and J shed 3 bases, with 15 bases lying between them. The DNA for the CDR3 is TGTGCCAGCAGTTTTCTAGGGGGGAGAATCTACAATGAGCAGTTCTTC. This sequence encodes CASSFLGGRIYNEQFF.

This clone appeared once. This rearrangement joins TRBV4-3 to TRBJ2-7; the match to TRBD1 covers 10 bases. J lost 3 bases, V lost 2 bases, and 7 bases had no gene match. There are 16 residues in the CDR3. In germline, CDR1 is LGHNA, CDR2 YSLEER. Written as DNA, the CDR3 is TGCGCCAGCAGCCAAATGGGGGGGGACAGGGGCTACGAGCAGTACTTC. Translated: CASSQMGGDRGYEQYF.

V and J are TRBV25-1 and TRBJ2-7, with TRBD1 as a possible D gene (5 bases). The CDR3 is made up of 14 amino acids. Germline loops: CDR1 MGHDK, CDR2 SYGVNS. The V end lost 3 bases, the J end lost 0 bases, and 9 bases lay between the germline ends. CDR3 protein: CASSDRQLSYEQYF. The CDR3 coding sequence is TGTGCCAGCAGTGATCGACAGCTCTCCTACGAGCAGTACTTC.

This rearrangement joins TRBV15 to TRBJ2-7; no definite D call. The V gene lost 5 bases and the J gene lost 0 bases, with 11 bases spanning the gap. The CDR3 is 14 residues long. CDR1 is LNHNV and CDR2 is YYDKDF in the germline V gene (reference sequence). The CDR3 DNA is TGTGCCACCAGCGGCCGGGTAAGCTCCTACGAGCAGTACTTC. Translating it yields CATSGRVSSYEQYF.

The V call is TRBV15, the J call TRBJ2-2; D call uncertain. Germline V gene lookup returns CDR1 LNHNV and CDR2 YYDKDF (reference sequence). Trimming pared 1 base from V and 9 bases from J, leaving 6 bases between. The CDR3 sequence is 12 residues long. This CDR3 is CATSRGSRELFF. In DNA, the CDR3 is TGTGCCACCAGCAGAGGGAGTCGGGAGCTGTTTTTT.

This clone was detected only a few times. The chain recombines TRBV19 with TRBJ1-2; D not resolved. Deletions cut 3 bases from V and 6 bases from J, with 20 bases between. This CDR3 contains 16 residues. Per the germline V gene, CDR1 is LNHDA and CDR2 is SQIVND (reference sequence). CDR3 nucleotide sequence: TGTGCCAGTAGTATCCTTTCTTCGAGCATGAGCGATGGCTACACCTTC. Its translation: CASSILSSSMSDGYTF.

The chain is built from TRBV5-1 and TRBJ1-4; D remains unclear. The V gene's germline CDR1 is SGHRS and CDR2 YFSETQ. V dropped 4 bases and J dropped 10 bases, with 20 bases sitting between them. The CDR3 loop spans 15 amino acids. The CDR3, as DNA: TGCGCCAGCAGCCCGCGACCGGTTAATGAGGGAAAACTGTTTTTT. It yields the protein CASSPRPVNEGKLFF.

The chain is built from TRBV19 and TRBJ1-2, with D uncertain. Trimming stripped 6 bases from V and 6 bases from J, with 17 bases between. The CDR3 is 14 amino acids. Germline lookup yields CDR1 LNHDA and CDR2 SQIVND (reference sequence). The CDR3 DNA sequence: TGTGCCAGTAGCCCGGCGGGGATTTTCAATGGCTACACCTTC. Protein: CASSPAGIFNGYTF.

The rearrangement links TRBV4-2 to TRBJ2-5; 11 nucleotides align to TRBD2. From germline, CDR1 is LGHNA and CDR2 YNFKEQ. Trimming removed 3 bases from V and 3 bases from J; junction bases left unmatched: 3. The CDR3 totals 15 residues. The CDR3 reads CASSHVLAGEETQYF. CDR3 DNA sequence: TGTGCCAGCAGCCACGTACTAGCGGGAGAAGAGACCCAGTACTTC.

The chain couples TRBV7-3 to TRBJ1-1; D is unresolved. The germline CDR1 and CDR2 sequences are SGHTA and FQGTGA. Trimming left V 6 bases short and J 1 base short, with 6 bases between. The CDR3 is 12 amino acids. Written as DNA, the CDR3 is TGTGCCAGCAGTGGGCCGAACACTGAAGCTTTCTTT. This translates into CASSGPNTEAFF.

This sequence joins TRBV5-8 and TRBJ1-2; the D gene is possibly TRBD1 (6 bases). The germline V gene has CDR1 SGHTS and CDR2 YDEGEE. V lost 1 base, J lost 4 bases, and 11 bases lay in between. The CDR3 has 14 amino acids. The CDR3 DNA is TGTGCCAGCAGCTTGACGGGGGCGAGCTATGGCTACACCTTC. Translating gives CASSLTGASYGYTF.

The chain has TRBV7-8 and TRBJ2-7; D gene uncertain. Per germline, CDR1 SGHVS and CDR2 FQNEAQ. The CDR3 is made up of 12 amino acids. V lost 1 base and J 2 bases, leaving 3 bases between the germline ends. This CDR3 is CASSLEPYEQYF. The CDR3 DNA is TGTGCCAGCAGCTTAGAACCCTACGAGCAGTACTTC. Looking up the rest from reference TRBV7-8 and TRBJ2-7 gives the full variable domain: GAGVSQSPRYKVAKRGQDVALRCDPISGHVSLFWYQQALGQGPEFLTYFQNEAQLDKSGLPSDRFFAERPEGSVSTLKIQRTQQEDSAVYLCASSLEPYEQYFGPGTRLTVT.

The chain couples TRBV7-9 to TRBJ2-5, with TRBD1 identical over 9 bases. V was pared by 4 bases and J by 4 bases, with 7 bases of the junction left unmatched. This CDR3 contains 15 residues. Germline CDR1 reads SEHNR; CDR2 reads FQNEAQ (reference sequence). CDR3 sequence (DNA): TGTGCCAGCAGCTACAGGGGGCCTAAAGGAGAGACCCAGTACTTC. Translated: CASSYRGPKGETQYF.

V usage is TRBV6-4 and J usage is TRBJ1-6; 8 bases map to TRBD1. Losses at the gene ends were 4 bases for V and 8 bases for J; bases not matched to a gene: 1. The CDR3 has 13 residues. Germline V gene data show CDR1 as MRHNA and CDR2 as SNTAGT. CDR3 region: CASSATGDSPLHF. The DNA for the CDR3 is TGTGCCAGCAGTGCGACAGGGGATTCACCCCTCCACTTT.

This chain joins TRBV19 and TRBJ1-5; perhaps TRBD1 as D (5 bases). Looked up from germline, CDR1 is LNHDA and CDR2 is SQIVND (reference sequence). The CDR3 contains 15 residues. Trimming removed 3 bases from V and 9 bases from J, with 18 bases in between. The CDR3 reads CASSMWDSLARPQHF. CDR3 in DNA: TGTGCCAGTAGTATGTGGGACTCACTCGCACGGCCCCAGCATTTT. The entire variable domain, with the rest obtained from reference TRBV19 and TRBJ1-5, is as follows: DGGITQSPKYLFRKEGQNVTLSCEQNLNHDAMYWYRQDPGQGLRLIYYSQIVNDFQKGDIAEGYSVSREKKESFPLTVTSAQKNPTAFYLCASSMWDSLARPQHFGDGTRLSIL.